This T cell receptor (beta chain) stems from a study of naive and memory T cell subsets. Germline V gives CDR1 MDHEN, CDR2 SYDVKM. CDR3 length: 15 amino acids. Trimming left V 2 bases short and J 1 base short, with 12 bases between. Two oligonucleotides, mixed equimolar, formed the beta constant-region primer covering TRBC1 and TRBC2. Ligated cDNA was amplified by four rounds of PCR with nested alpha and beta constant-region primers and SP2. One entry per CDR3 protein results from TCRdb running MiXCR on the UMI-ligation and nested PCR reads. The profile covers 20,000 to 25,000 distinct CDR3 sequences, with roughly 9.6% appearing a single time and 20% to 25% taken by the ten largest.

What was sequenced was central memory CD8+ T cells from blood. This clonotype originated in a human donor in good health. This chain connects TRBV28 to TRBJ2-7; D ambiguous. The CDR3 protein is CASSLRIRGSYEQYF. For the CDR3, the DNA is TGTGCCAGCAGTTTAAGAATCCGAGGATCCTACGAGCAGTACTTC.